A few counts support the clone carrying this TCR beta chain. The sample contains more than one DNA sequence encoding this CDR3. This sample was included in a study of T cell changes during pregnancy in multiple sclerosis. Assay used: immunoSEQ multiplex PCR; TCRdb lists only in-frame clones, some missing. This sample yields tens of thousands of clones, of which roughly nine tenths are seen a single time; approximately 0.97% belongs to the top ten. The receptor's source is a female donor in good health, enrolled as a control in a pregnancy study. Sequenced material: peripheral blood, taken in the first trimester of pregnancy.

The CDR3 loop reads CASSIPLAGGFYEQYF. In nucleotides, the CDR3 is TGTGCCAGCAGCATCCCCCTAGCGGGGGGGTTCTACGAGCAGTACTTC. The V call is TRBV7-2, the J call TRBJ2-7; 12 bases fit TRBD2. The germline V gene encodes CDR1 SGHTA and CDR2 FQGNSA. The CDR3 runs 16 residues. V dropped 5 bases and J dropped 3; count of bases not matched to a gene: 8.